The rows below give T cell receptor beta chains drawn from one sample of a study of vaccination effects on CD4 cells after COVID-19. These TCRs are of unknown antigen specificity. TCRdb keeps only in-frame clones here, not all; method: immunoSEQ multiplex PCR. Of roughly 60,000 clones in the sample, more than 60% were seen once. This specimen was CD4+ T cells from PBMCs cultured with SARS-CoV-2 spike peptides, taken before COVID-19 vaccination. The receptors shown here come from a human donor who received a COVID-19 vaccine. The conserved cysteine and the conserved F or W are not part of the CDR3 here. Fields, in order: J gene, V gene, CDR3 protein.

TRBJ2-7	TRBV6-1	ASSEGGPGRYEQY
TRBJ2-4	TRBV24-1	ATSDPAGIQY
TRBJ2-6	TRBV7-9	ASSPRRVSGANVLT
TRBJ2-1	TRBV3-1/TRBV3-2	ASSHSGGADNEQF
TRBJ1-5	TRBV28	ASSLLNQPQH
TRBJ2-7	TRBV19	ASSIGLSGSYEQY
TRBJ2-6	TRBV30	AWSDYDRAGANVLT
TRBJ1-2	TRBV28	ASSFNRGWDYGYT
TRBJ2-7	TRBV7-9	ASSPGQVTYEQY
TRBJ2-6	TRBV24-1	ATSDGDNSGANVLT
TRBJ1-1	TRBV7-9	ASSPARGQGPEYTEAF
TRBJ2-6	TRBV27	ASMKFRGTRGSGANVLT
TRBJ2-1	TRBV6-5	ASSPSGLNYNEQF
TRBJ2-1	TRBV10-3	AISTGDHSYNEQF
TRBJ2-1	TRBV11-2	ASSSSSGGASEQF
TRBJ2-1	TRBV5-1	ASSLGGTGGYNEQF
TRBJ2-7	TRBV6-5	ASKVAGSSYEQY
TRBJ1-5	TRBV18	ASSPTIVNQPQH
TRBJ1-1	TRBV5-1	ASSRALNTEAF
TRBJ1-6	TRBV4-1	ASSRTGTDNNSPLH
TRBJ2-7	TRBV10-3	AISPGTYEQY
TRBJ2-5	TRBV3-1/TRBV3-2	ASSPRGETQY
TRBJ1-2	TRBV7-9	ASSLDAGVHYGYT
TRBJ1-5	TRBV6-5	ASSWDRFSNQPQH
TRBJ2-7	TRBV20-1	SASSGFSYEQY
TRBJ1-1	TRBV6-6	ASNPHRGWVVTEAF
TRBJ2-2	TRBV19	ASSIPQGVVAGELF
TRBJ2-3	TRBV3-1/TRBV3-2	ASSPQLTDTQY
TRBJ1-2	TRBV19	ASSRYMPNYGYT
TRBJ2-2	TRBV3-1/TRBV3-2	ASSQDRAAGELF
TRBJ2-6	TRBV6-5	ASSYTGANVLT
TRBJ2-3	TRBV7-2	ASSLGTSTDTQY
TRBJ1-4	TRBV6-5	ASSQGRLNEKLF
TRBJ1-5	TRBV19	ASSKGEVSNQPQH
TRBJ1-5	TRBV24-1	ATSPRKTGTNQPQH
TRBJ2-7	TRBV7-9	ASSSVRTGNAYEQY
TRBJ2-1	TRBV6-4	ASTLTGAIYNEQF
TRBJ1-6	TRBV4-1	ASSLRDRALNNSPLH
TRBJ2-1	TRBV6-5	ASSYSQSGQGHEQF
TRBJ2-5	TRBV7-9	ASSKEEETQY
TRBJ1-1	TRBV28	ASSLSVGHNTEAF
TRBJ1-2	TRBV5-1	ASSLNNNYGYT
TRBJ2-7	TRBV12-3/TRBV12-4	ASSFGGNEQY
TRBJ1-5	TRBV4-1	ASSQDRPGGRQPQH
TRBJ2-5	TRBV28	ASSPLAGWVETQY
TRBJ2-5	TRBV6-2/TRBV6-3	ASSYGLQQQYQETQY
TRBJ2-7	TRBV9	ASSVGTSYEQY
TRBJ2-1	TRBV6-2/TRBV6-3	ASSYATEPYNEQF
TRBJ2-3	TRBV2	ASRVGGTDTQY
TRBJ1-5	TRBV12-3/TRBV12-4	ASSRHNNQPQH
TRBJ2-5	TRBV9	ASSPEGLAGETQY
TRBJ2-7	TRBV9	ASSGRTGPYEQY